These 21 T cell receptor beta chains were sequenced from one sample in a study of graft-versus-host responses after intestinal transplantation listed by TCRdb under 2021. These receptors lack a known antigen. The meaning of the sample's time point label: cells obtained before transplantation from donor or recipient. Library preparation used the immunoSEQ multiplex PCR assay. TCRdb mirrors the immuneACCESS table, restricted to in-frame sequences. Some clones are absent from its copies; in checked studies, under half trace to an unresolved V gene, and the reason for the others is unknown. This sample comprises 80,000 to 90,000 clones, roughly 90% of them detected only once. The biggest ten clones account for around 0.11% of the sample. Sequencing was performed on unstimulated CD4+ T cells sorted from spleen or lymph node cells, taken before intestinal transplant. The origin of the receptors is a human donor who received an intestinal transplant.

The V gene is TRBV5-1, the J gene TRBJ1-6, with TRBD1 matching over 7 bases. Trimming removed 0 bases from V and 10 bases from J; junction bases left unmatched: 10. The CDR3 loop spans 16 amino acids. Germline CDR1 and CDR2: SGHRS and YFSETQ. CDR3 coding DNA: TGCGCCAGCAGCTTGGGGGGACAGCCCGAGAAATCACCCCTCCACTTT. This gives the protein CASSLGGQPEKSPLHF. Variable domain in full (rest from reference TRBV5-1 and TRBJ1-6): KAGVTQTPRYLIKTRGQQVTLSCSPISGHRSVSWYQQTPGQGLQFLFEYFSETQRNKGNFPGRFSGRQFSNSRSEMNVSTLELGDSALYLCASSLGGQPEKSPLHFGNGTRLTVT.

The V and J genes are TRBV5-4 and TRBJ2-7; unclear D gene. This CDR3 is built from 15 residues. Trimming pared 4 bases from V and 0 bases from J, leaving 14 bases between. Germline V gene sequence: CDR1 SGHNT, CDR2 YYREEE (reference sequence). CDR3 DNA sequence: TGTGCCAGCAGCCATACCAAACAGAGCTCCTACGAGCAGTACTTC. Translation: CASSHTKQSSYEQYF.

This clone occurred once. This chain joins TRBV5-1 and TRBJ2-3, with D possibly TRBD1 on 5 matching bases. The CDR3 is 14 residues long. Trimming removed 0 bases at V and 7 bases at J, with 12 bases between. CDR1 and CDR2 from the germline V gene are SGHRS and YFSETQ. CDR3 sequence (DNA): TGCGCCAGCAGCTTGGAAGGGGTGGTGTATACGCAGTATTTT. It specifies CASSLEGVVYTQYF.

The V and J genes are TRBV6-6 and TRBJ1-2; TRBD1 is a possible D gene (5 bases). The V gene's germline CDR1 is MNHNY and CDR2 SVGAGI (reference sequence). V was clipped by 5 bases and J by 6 bases, with 10 bases between them. This CDR3 is 12 amino acids long. The CDR3 DNA is TGTGCCAGCAGTGGCAGGGAGGATGGCTACACCTTC. Translated: CASSGREDGYTF.

This chain links TRBV25-1 with TRBJ2-1, with 9 bases that match TRBD2. CDR1 is MGHDK, CDR2 SYGVNS, per germline. Germline trimming cut 4 bases from V and 8 bases from J; bases unmatched to any gene: 6. This CDR3 is built from 14 residues. The CDR3 region is CASSVAGGPDEQFF. In DNA form, the CDR3 reads TGTGCCAGCAGTGTGGCGGGGGGGCCCGATGAGCAGTTCTTC. The variable domain in full, with the rest retrieved from reference TRBV25-1 and TRBJ2-1, is EADIYQTPRYLVIGTGKKITLECSQTMGHDKMYWYQQDPGMELHLIHYSYGVNSTEKGDLSSESTVSRIRTEHFPLTLESARPSHTSQYLCASSVAGGPDEQFFGPGTRLTVL.

V is TRBV19 and J is TRBJ1-1; D is possibly TRBD1 (6 bases). From germline, CDR1 is LNHDA and CDR2 SQIVND (reference sequence). The CDR3 extends over 14 amino acids. V shed 3 bases and J shed 1 base, with 9 bases lying between them. For the CDR3, the DNA is TGTGCCAGTAGTATGGGGGCCACGAACACTGAAGCTTTCTTT. It codes for CASSMGATNTEAFF.

The J gene is TRBJ2-7, the V gene TRBV7-2, with TRBD2 matching 7 bases. The germline CDR1 and CDR2 sequences are SGHTA and FQGNSA. This CDR3 region has 14 residues. V lost 4 bases to trimming and J lost 6 bases; unmatched junction nucleotides: 9. DNA for the CDR3: TGTGCCAGCAGCTCCGACATAGGGACTACCGAGCAGTACTTC. Its translation: CASSSDIGTTEQYF.

CDR3 nucleotides: TGTGCCAGCAGCCCGGGGACAGGCATTCAGTACTTC. It yields the protein CASSPGTGIQYF. This rearrangement joins TRBV7-3 to TRBJ2-4; 8 bases fit TRBD1. From germline, CDR1 is SGHTA and CDR2 FQGTGA. The V gene end was trimmed by 5 bases and the J gene end by 9 bases; junction bases not matched to a gene: 3. The CDR3 spans 12 residues.

J is TRBJ1-1 and V is TRBV10-3, with 7 bases identical to TRBD1. In germline, CDR1 is ENHRY, CDR2 SYGVKD. There are 15 residues in the CDR3. With V trimmed by 3 bases and J by 5 bases, 9 bases remained unmatched. The CDR3 DNA follows: TGTGCCATCAGTGATCAGACAGGGAGTAGTACTGAAGCTTTCTTT. The encoded protein is CAISDQTGSSTEAFF.

This rearrangement joins TRBV10-3 to TRBJ1-3; tentatively, D is TRBD1 (5 bases). Trimming removed 2 bases from V and 4 bases from J, with 9 bases in between. CDR1 ENHRY and CDR2 SYGVKD come from the germline V gene. The CDR3 extends over 14 amino acids. The CDR3 loop reads CAISERGAGNTIYF. The CDR3 coding sequence is TGTGCCATCAGTGAGAGGGGCGCAGGAAACACCATATATTTT.

The chain has TRBV6-6 and TRBJ1-4; tentative D call: TRBD1 (6 bases). Germline CDR1 and CDR2: MNHNY and SVGAGI (reference sequence). Trimming removed 3 bases from V and 8 bases from J, with 13 bases in between. The CDR3 covers 14 residues. The CDR3 reads CASSYGGSGEKLFF. DNA for the CDR3: TGTGCCAGCAGTTATGGGGGCAGTGGAGAAAAACTGTTTTTT.

CDR3 DNA sequence: TGTGCCAGTAGTTCCTCGACAGGGCGGGGAAACACCATATATTTT. Protein: CASSSSTGRGNTIYF. V is TRBV19 and J is TRBJ1-3; 7 bases line up with TRBD1. Unmatched junction bases numbered 8, after V lost 5 bases and J lost 4 bases. The CDR3 contains 15 residues. The V gene's germline CDR1 is LNHDA and CDR2 SQIVND (reference sequence). Variable domain in full (rest from reference TRBV19 and TRBJ1-3): DGGITQSPKYLFRKEGQNVTLSCEQNLNHDAMYWYRQDPGQGLRLIYYSQIVNDFQKGDIAEGYSVSREKKESFPLTVTSAQKNPTAFYLCASSSSTGRGNTIYFGEGSWLTVV.

V and J are TRBV6-5 and TRBJ2-3; the match to TRBD2 covers 7 bases. The germline gives CDR1 MNHEY, CDR2 SVGAGI. The CDR3 consists of 16 residues. V was clipped by 0 bases and J by 2 bases; unmatched bases: 5. The CDR3 DNA reads TGTGCCAGCAGTTACTCCACCCTAGCGGCCACAGATACGCAGTATTTT. It yields the protein CASSYSTLAATDTQYF.

This chain connects TRBV4-2 to TRBJ2-1, with TRBD1 matching 9 bases. The CDR3 runs to 14 residues. V shed 4 bases, J shed 6 bases, and the junction held 4 bases outside the gene matches. Looked up from germline, CDR1 is LGHNA and CDR2 is YNFKEQ. This CDR3 is CASSPMTGGNEQFF. The CDR3, as DNA: TGTGCCAGCAGCCCGATGACAGGGGGCAATGAGCAGTTCTTC.

V and J are TRBV11-2 and TRBJ2-5, with 7 bases aligning to TRBD1. Germline CDR1 and CDR2: SGHAT and FQNNGV. The CDR3 length is 15 residues. J lost 4 bases, V lost 5 bases, and 10 bases had no gene match. The CDR3 coding sequence is TGTGCCAGCAGCCCCCGGGCAGGGGGTATAGAGACCCAGTACTTC. This codes for CASSPRAGGIETQYF.

Only a few counts were recorded for this clone. This rearrangement joins TRBV4-1 to TRBJ1-4, with a possible D match to TRBD1 (6 bases). CDR1 and CDR2 (germline): MGHRA, YSYEKL. V lost 0 bases and J 8 bases, leaving 19 bases between the germline ends. The CDR3 totals 17 residues. The CDR3: CASSQDRESGATEKLFF. The CDR3 DNA sequence: TGCGCCAGCAGCCAAGATCGCGAGTCAGGGGCGACCGAAAAACTGTTTTTT.

This rearrangement joins TRBV4-2 to TRBJ2-3, with 9 bases lining up with TRBD2. Trimming removed 1 base from V and 2 bases from J; junction bases left unmatched: 10. Looked up from germline, CDR1 is LGHNA and CDR2 is YNFKEQ. The CDR3 loop spans 18 amino acids. The CDR3: CASSQGVAGDPVTDTQYF. CDR3 bases: TGTGCCAGCAGCCAAGGGGTAGCGGGGGACCCGGTCACAGATACGCAGTATTTT.

V is TRBV15 and J is TRBJ1-4; D not certain. V was cut by 1 base and J by 8 bases, with 5 bases left in between. The CDR3 runs 12 residues. Germline values: CDR1 LNHNV, CDR2 YYDKDF (reference sequence). CDR3 nucleotide sequence: TGTGCCACCAGCAGAGGTGAGGAAAAACTGTTTTTT. Translation gives CATSRGEEKLFF.

This chain links TRBV19 with TRBJ1-3; D possibly corresponds to TRBD1 (6 bases). The CDR3 has 14 amino acids. V gave up 4 bases and J gave up 4 bases, with 11 bases separating them. Per the germline V gene, CDR1 is LNHDA and CDR2 is SQIVND (reference sequence). The CDR3 protein is CASSTRTVGNTIYF. CDR3 in DNA: TGTGCCAGTAGTACCAGGACAGTCGGAAACACCATATATTTT.

The V gene is TRBV18, the J gene TRBJ2-1; 10 nucleotides match TRBD2. Germline CDR1 reads KGHSH; CDR2 reads LQKENI. The junction had 14 bases not matched to a gene; V was cut back by 3 bases and J by 9 bases. CDR3 size: 17 residues. The CDR3, as DNA: TGTGCCAGCTCACCGGCGGTAGCGGGGGGCCCACCGGGTGAGCAGTTCTTC. It specifies CASSPAVAGGPPGEQFF.

The CDR3, as DNA: TGTGCCAGTAGTATCCCAGGGACAGCCGGCGAAGCTTTCTTT. Encoded protein: CASSIPGTAGEAFF. The chain carries TRBV19 and TRBJ1-1; 7 bases map to TRBD1. V dropped 3 bases and J dropped 8; count of bases not matched to a gene: 9. This CDR3 has 14 residues. Per germline, CDR1 LNHDA and CDR2 SQIVND (reference sequence).